The clone carrying this T cell receptor beta chain has just a few counts. Its specificity is unknown. This specimen belongs to a study of T cell repertoires in cytomegalovirus infection. Across the study: An indication of both CMV infection and matching HLA type came from public TCR beta signatures.

TCRdb recomputed calls from the reads with MiXCR, one row per CDR3 protein. The sample has under 350,000 distinct CDR3 sequences; roughly 9.3% are singletons. Germline V gene sequence: CDR1 SGHRS, CDR2 YFSETQ. This CDR3 has 14 amino acids. The junction had 8 bases not matched to a gene; V was cut back by 4 bases and J by 8 bases. Study-wide points: Cumulative frequency of public TCR beta families picked out carriers of CMV plus the relevant HLA. Across the ex vivo response, the dominant clonotypes were HLA-C-restricted CMV-specific TCR beta clonotypes.

Sequencing used PBMCs. This receptor was taken from a human donor in good health (CMV status not recorded). Some clones in this sample may be carry-over from other donors' samples. The chain joins TRBV5-1 to TRBJ2-1; TRBD1 matches 8 bases. This CDR3 reads CASSPRTGLDEQFF. The DNA of the CDR3 is TGCGCCAGCAGCCCTCGGACAGGGTTGGATGAGCAGTTCTTC.